These 17 T cell receptor beta chains were sequenced from one sample in a study of cytomegalovirus exposure and HLA in healthy donors. The PCR was carried out with 60 Vbeta primers and 13 Jbeta primers. The data were produced by immunoSEQ multiplex PCR, yet TCRdb's version contains in-frame clones alone and is incomplete. The repertoire holds some 150,000 clones, with roughly 89% as singletons. Sequenced sample: PBMCs. These receptors all stem from a woman aged 25 to 45 in good health and CMV-seronegative.

About this clone: Its ends do not fully match the called genes, so a read error is possible. The rearrangement links TRBV27 to TRBJ1-2, with TRBD1 matching over 8 bases. Germline V gives CDR1 MNHEY, CDR2 SMNVEV (reference sequence). The CDR3 is made up of 14 amino acids. The CDR3 DNA reads TGTGCCAGCAGTATATCAGGGGGCCGCTATGGCTACACCTTC. Translated, it gives CASSISGGRYGYTF.

This clone showed up just a few times. V is TRBV6-5 and J is TRBJ1-4, with a tentative D call TRBD1 (5 bases). With 2 bases removed from V and 0 bases from J, the gap between germline ends came to 10 bases. This CDR3 contains 16 residues. Looked up from germline, CDR1 is MNHEY and CDR2 is SVGAGI. The CDR3 sequence is CASSYGRGATNEKLFF. DNA of the CDR3: TGTGCCAGCAGTTACGGGAGGGGAGCAACTAATGAAAAACTGTTTTTT.

This rearrangement joins TRBV21-1 to TRBJ2-5; the DNA was not used to check the table's D call, TRBD2. TRBV21-1 is a recognized pseudogene. The CDR3 length is 16 residues. The CDR3 protein is CASSKVLRDLRETQYF. The CDR3 DNA sequence: TGTGCCAGCAGCAAAGTGCTCCGGGATCTACGGGAGACCCAGTACTTC.

The chain carries TRBV30 and TRBJ1-5, with 9 nucleotides matching TRBD1. This CDR3 region has 13 residues. Trimming cost V 7 bases and J 7 bases; bases outside gene matches: 8. Looked up from germline, CDR1 is GTSNPN and CDR2 is SVGIG (reference sequence). The CDR3: CALATGGRQPQHF. The CDR3 coding sequence is TGTGCCTTAGCAACAGGGGGCAGACAGCCCCAGCATTTT.

This chain uses TRBV5-1 with TRBJ2-7; D might be TRBD1 (5 bases). Germline V CDR1 and CDR2: SGHRS, YFSETQ. This CDR3 has 15 amino acids. The V gene lost 1 base and the J gene lost 0 bases, with 11 bases spanning the gap. CDR3 nucleotides: TGCGCCAGCAGCTTGTTGCAGGGCAGCTCCTACGAGCAGTACTTC. Its translation: CASSLLQGSSYEQYF.

The chain links TRBV5-1 to TRBJ2-5; D perhaps matches TRBD1 (5 bases). The V and J ends lost 4 bases and 2 bases respectively, with 15 bases between them. CDR3 length: 15 residues. Germline CDR1 reads SGHRS; CDR2 reads YFSETQ. This chain's CDR3 is CASSLGDRAQETQYF. Here the CDR3 DNA reads TGCGCCAGCAGCCTAGGTGACAGAGCACAAGAGACCCAGTACTTC.

This clone was observed once. This chain connects TRBV5-6 to TRBJ1-6, with D possibly being TRBD1 (5 bases). Germline-derived CDR1 and CDR2 are SGHDT and YYEEEE. Trimming took 0 bases from V and 8 from J, leaving 9 bases between them. This CDR3 is 14 amino acids long. CDR3 in amino acids: CASSLGVRDSPLHF. CDR3 DNA sequence: TGTGCCAGCAGCTTGGGCGTCAGGGATTCACCCCTCCACTTT.

V gene TRBV28 combines with J gene TRBJ1-1; 7 positions agree with TRBD1. V shed 7 bases, J shed 2 bases, and the junction held 13 bases outside the gene matches. CDR3 length equals 16 residues. The germline V gene encodes CDR1 MDHEN and CDR2 SYDVKM. The CDR3 region has the DNA TGTGCCAGCACGGACATCACCGGGACAGTTAACACTGAAGCTTTCTTT. Translating gives CASTDITGTVNTEAFF.

The chain combines TRBV7-9 with TRBJ2-1; unclear D gene. V shed 3 bases and J shed 5 bases, with 8 bases lying between them. There are 13 residues in the CDR3. The germline CDR1 and CDR2 sequences are SEHNR and FQNEAQ (reference sequence). DNA for the CDR3: TGTGCCAGCAGCTTTGCAGGCAACAATGAGCAGTTCTTC. Its translation: CASSFAGNNEQFF.

This chain links TRBV5-4 with TRBJ2-4, with no clear D. Germline V gene sequence: CDR1 SGHNT, CDR2 YYREEE (reference sequence). The CDR3 has 14 residues. Trimming cost V 0 bases and J 7 bases, with 11 bases left between them. CDR3 DNA: TGTGCCAGCAGCTTGGGTGGCAACACCAACATTCAGTACTTC. This gives the protein CASSLGGNTNIQYF.

The chain has TRBV7-2 and TRBJ1-3; a weak D match, TRBD1 (5 bases). Germline-derived CDR1 and CDR2 are SGHTA and FQGNSA. This CDR3 is 14 amino acids long. The V gene lost 5 bases and the J gene lost 0 bases, with 8 bases spanning the gap. The CDR3 nucleotides are TGTGCCAGCAGCAAACAGGTCTCTGGAAACACCATATATTTT. This encodes CASSKQVSGNTIYF.

The chain uses TRBV9 and TRBJ2-1, with 9 nucleotides matching TRBD1. Looked up from germline, CDR1 is SGDLS and CDR2 is YYNGEE. The V and J ends lost 3 bases and 2 bases, in that order; junction bases with no gene match: 6. CDR3 length: 16 amino acids. CDR3 nucleotide sequence: TGTGCCAGCAGCGGGTGGACAGGGGAAACCTACAATGAGCAGTTCTTC. Residues: CASSGWTGETYNEQFF.

The gene calls are TRBV7-9 and TRBJ1-1; tentative D call: TRBD1 (5 bases). V was shortened by 1 base and J by 8 bases, with 11 bases between the two germline ends. There are 13 residues in the CDR3. Germline V gives CDR1 SEHNR, CDR2 FQNEAQ (reference sequence). The CDR3 protein is CASSLEGPVEAFF. DNA of the CDR3: TGTGCCAGCAGCTTAGAGGGGCCAGTAGAAGCTTTCTTT.

The CDR3 protein is CASSLRPGSRGTEAFF. CDR3 sequence (DNA): TGCGCCAGCAGCCTCCGCCCGGGAAGCCGGGGCACTGAAGCTTTCTTT. This chain joins TRBV5-1 and TRBJ1-1; D remains ambiguous. CDR1 and CDR2 (germline): SGHRS, YFSETQ. CDR3 length equals 16 residues. The V end lost 4 bases, the J end lost 4 bases, and 20 bases lay between the germline ends. Drawing the rest from reference TRBV5-1 and TRBJ1-1, the complete variable domain is KAGVTQTPRYLIKTRGQQVTLSCSPISGHRSVSWYQQTPGQGLQFLFEYFSETQRNKGNFPGRFSGRQFSNSRSEMNVSTLELGDSALYLCASSLRPGSRGTEAFFGQGTRLTVV.

J is TRBJ2-7 and V is TRBV14, with a weak D call TRBD1 (6 bases). There are 14 residues in the CDR3. V lost 5 bases and J 3 bases, leaving 14 bases between the germline ends. Germline V gives CDR1 SGHDN, CDR2 FVKESK. The CDR3 region is CASSLQGISYEQYF. CDR3 nucleotide sequence: TGTGCCAGCAGCTTGCAGGGGATTAGCTACGAGCAGTACTTC.

J is TRBJ2-1 and V is TRBV11-3; 9 nucleotides align to TRBD1. Looked up from germline, CDR1 is SGHNT and CDR2 is YENEEA. CDR3 size: 16 residues. J gave up 5 bases and V 3 bases, and 8 bases lay outside the gene matches. This CDR3 reads CASSFEAGTGNNEQFF. CDR3 in DNA: TGTGCCAGCAGCTTCGAAGCCGGGACAGGGAACAATGAGCAGTTCTTC.

Details on this clone: Distinct nucleotide sequences in the sample also encode this CDR3. The chain recombines TRBV4-1 with TRBJ2-7; 12 bases are a match to TRBD1. Per the germline V gene, CDR1 is MGHRA and CDR2 is YSYEKL. CDR3 length: 15 amino acids. J was trimmed by 3 bases and V by 3 bases; bases with no gene match: 3. The CDR3 loop is CASSQGQGASYEQYF. CDR3 sequence (DNA): TGCGCCAGCAGCCAGGGACAGGGGGCAAGCTACGAGCAGTACTTC.